The 10 T cell receptor beta chains presented below share a single source sample, sequenced in a study of shared clonotypes between healthy human individuals. Clones were read by immunoSEQ multiplex PCR, and TCRdb kept only the in-frame ones, dropping some. The sample holds under 750,000 clones, 72% seen once. Sequenced input: memory CD4+ T cells sorted from blood. Documented subset: CD45RA-negative fraction. Every receptor here comes from a woman under 40 in good health.

The DNA of the CDR3 is TGTGCCAGCTCACTACAGGGAAATACGGCTAATGAAAAACTGTTTTTT. Protein sequence: CASSLQGNTANEKLFF. This sequence joins TRBV18 and TRBJ1-4; D is possibly TRBD1 (6 bases). This CDR3 region has 16 residues. Germline values: CDR1 KGHSH, CDR2 LQKENI. Between the trimmed V and J ends, which lost 4 bases and 3 bases, there was a span of 15 bases.

The chain uses TRBV11-2 and TRBJ1-1; D may be TRBD1 (6 bases). The CDR3 is 12 amino acids. Deletions cut 5 bases from V and 11 bases from J, with 15 bases between. Germline assignment: CDR1 SGHAT and CDR2 FQNNGV. CDR3 protein: CASSANRERAFF. CDR3 DNA sequence: TGTGCCAGCAGCGCCAACAGGGAAAGGGCTTTCTTT.

The rearrangement joins TRBV19 to TRBJ1-3; D remains ambiguous. Germline V CDR1 and CDR2: LNHDA, SQIVND (reference sequence). The ends were cut back, 4 bases at V and 0 bases at J, with 19 bases in the middle. The CDR3 has 18 residues. The CDR3 sequence is CASSNGRGTLRSGNTIYF. In DNA, the CDR3 is TGTGCCAGTAGTAATGGACGGGGAACCTTACGCTCTGGAAACACCATATATTTT.

Turning to this clone: The identical CDR3 is also encoded by other nucleotide sequences in the sample. The V gene is TRBV5-4, the J gene TRBJ1-3; weak D call: TRBD1 (5 bases). The CDR3 is 14 residues long. Trimming stripped 4 bases from V and 1 base from J, with 9 bases between. In germline, CDR1 is SGHNT, CDR2 YYREEE (reference sequence). The CDR3 protein is CASSLDRSGNTIYF. CDR3 bases: TGTGCCAGCAGCCTAGACAGATCTGGAAACACCATATATTTT.

The chain has TRBV18 and TRBJ2-3; D not resolved. This CDR3 region has 14 residues. Trimming left V 0 bases short and J 10 bases short, with 14 bases between. Germline CDR1 KGHSH, CDR2 LQKENI. The chain's CDR3 is CASSPPSTSISQYF. For the CDR3, the DNA is TGTGCCAGCTCACCACCTTCCACCTCAATCTCGCAGTATTTT.

The table lists this clone with a count of one. The chain combines TRBV19 with TRBJ2-5, with a tentative D call TRBD2 (6 bases). The germline gives CDR1 LNHDA, CDR2 SQIVND (reference sequence). The V end was cut by 4 bases, the J end by 5 bases, with 17 bases between. CDR3 length: 15 amino acids. CDR3 residues: CASSTGTGRGETQYF. The CDR3 DNA reads as TGTGCCAGTAGTACGGGGACGGGACGGGGGGAGACCCAGTACTTC.

This chain connects TRBV6-5 to TRBJ2-3; D possibly corresponds to TRBD1 (5 bases). The V gene lost 5 bases and the J gene lost 5 bases, with 5 bases spanning the gap. CDR3 length: 11 amino acids. Germline values: CDR1 MNHEY, CDR2 SVGAGI. CDR3 sequence reads: CASSTGDTQYF. The CDR3 DNA is TGTGCCAGCAGTACAGGAGATACGCAGTATTTT.

In regard to this clone: Additional DNA sequences in this sample encode the identical CDR3. The CDR3 is CASSGTANTGELFF. CDR3 bases: TGTGCCAGCAGCGGAACGGCGAACACCGGGGAGCTGTTTTTT. The V and J genes are TRBV7-7 and TRBJ2-2; no firm D call. With 5 bases removed from V and 0 bases from J, the gap between germline ends came to 7 bases. Per germline, CDR1 SSHAT and CDR2 FNYEAQ (reference sequence). The CDR3 contains 14 residues.

The V call is TRBV5-1, the J call TRBJ2-1; no clear D. The germline V gene has CDR1 SGHRS and CDR2 YFSETQ. Trimming pared 4 bases from V and 3 bases from J, leaving 14 bases between. The CDR3 has 15 amino acids. CDR3 amino acids: CASSVLTGNYNEQFF. In DNA form, the CDR3 reads TGCGCCAGCAGCGTACTAACTGGAAACTACAATGAGCAGTTCTTC.

This clone was recorded many times. This chain uses TRBV27 with TRBJ2-7; TRBD1 matches at 8 bases. J gave up 1 base and V 0 bases, and 2 bases lay outside the gene matches. The CDR3 consists of 15 residues. CDR1 and CDR2 (germline): MNHEY, SMNVEV (reference sequence). CDR3 loop: CASSLSGQVSYEQYF. In DNA form, the CDR3 reads TGTGCCAGCAGTTTATCGGGACAGGTGTCCTACGAGCAGTACTTC.